The 31 T cell receptor beta chains reported below all come from one sample, sequenced in a study of cytomegalovirus exposure and HLA in healthy donors. The PCR was carried out with 60 Vbeta primers and 13 Jbeta primers. Profiled with immunoSEQ multiplex PCR; TCRdb holds only in-frame clones, not every one. The sample records some 210,000 clones, about 78% being singletons. The sample taken for sequencing was PBMCs. The source is a male donor in good health and CMV-seronegative.

The chain couples TRBV5-5 to TRBJ2-7; 7 bases agree with TRBD1. CDR1 is SGHKS and CDR2 is YYEKEE in the germline V gene (reference sequence). Losses at the gene ends were 4 bases for V and 5 bases for J; bases not matched to a gene: 3. This CDR3 is 12 amino acids long. As DNA, the CDR3 is TGTGCCAGCAGCGGAGACAGGGACGAGCAGTACTTC. This sequence encodes CASSGDRDEQYF.

The chain couples TRBV9 to TRBJ2-1, with 7 bases matching TRBD2. The CDR3 runs 15 residues. Trimming took 3 bases from V and 5 from J; bases not matched to a gene: 8. Looked up from germline, CDR1 is SGDLS and CDR2 is YYNGEE. The CDR3 nucleotides are TGTGCCAGCAGCGCGATGGGAGGGCCAAACAATGAGCAGTTCTTC. Translated: CASSAMGGPNNEQFF.

The rearrangement links TRBV6-6 to TRBJ2-5; 9 nucleotides match TRBD2. Germline CDR1 reads MNHNY; CDR2 reads SVGAGI (reference sequence). The CDR3 spans 15 residues. After removal of 8 bases from V and 4 bases from J, the junction contained 11 bases not matched to a gene. The DNA of the CDR3 is TGTGCCAGCGGCTCGACTAGCGGAGTTTTAGAGACCCAGTACTTC. This encodes CASGSTSGVLETQYF.

The V call is TRBV27, the J call TRBJ2-2; D perhaps matches TRBD2 (6 bases). Per the germline V gene, CDR1 is MNHEY and CDR2 is SMNVEV (reference sequence). The CDR3 has 13 residues. The V end was cut by 8 bases, the J end by 7 bases, with 14 bases between. The CDR3 bases are TGTGCCAGCCTACCCCTGGGAGGCGGGGAGCTGTTTTTT. Its protein is CASLPLGGGELFF.

Remarks on this clone: The germline gene is not matched at one end of the junction; a read error may be the cause. CDR3 sequence: CSSSSSGSSYNEQFF. CDR3 DNA sequence: TGTTCCAGCAGCTCTAGCGGGAGTTCCTACAATGAGCAGTTCTTC. This chain connects TRBV7-9 to TRBJ2-1; TRBD2 agrees at 10 bases. The CDR3 totals 15 residues. From germline, CDR1 is SEHNR and CDR2 FQNEAQ (reference sequence).

This clone has just a few counts. This chain joins TRBV5-1 and TRBJ2-1; no reliable D call. Trimming took off 0 bases at V and 0 bases at J, with 4 bases between the two ends. The CDR3 runs 14 residues. Germline V gene lookup returns CDR1 SGHRS and CDR2 YFSETQ. The CDR3 DNA sequence: TGCGCCAGCAGCTTGGACTTCTCCTACAATGAGCAGTTCTTC. As protein: CASSLDFSYNEQFF.

This chain joins TRBV5-1 and TRBJ2-2; TRBD2 aligns across 11 bases. CDR1 SGHRS and CDR2 YFSETQ come from the germline V gene. The V segment lost 3 bases and the J segment 6 bases; nucleotides outside the gene matches: 4. The CDR3 totals 15 residues. The chain's CDR3 is CASSSTSGISGELFF. The CDR3 coding sequence is TGCGCCAGCAGCTCGACTAGCGGGATATCCGGGGAGCTGTTTTTT.

This rearrangement joins TRBV29-1 to TRBJ2-2; 9 positions agree with TRBD1. Germline V lookup: CDR1 SQVTM, CDR2 ANQGSEA. V lost 4 bases and J lost 5; bases outside the gene matches: 8. The CDR3 runs to 15 residues. The CDR3 sequence is CSVVLLTGGTGELFF. CDR3 in DNA: TGCAGCGTTGTTTTGTTGACAGGGGGGACCGGGGAGCTGTTTTTT.

Concerning this clone: Other DNA sequences of this sample code for an identical CDR3. The chain combines TRBV6-5 with TRBJ2-5; maybe TRBD1 (5 bases). The V gene's germline CDR1 is MNHEY and CDR2 SVGAGI. V was clipped by 5 bases and J by 0 bases, with 7 bases between them. This CDR3 is 13 amino acids long. The CDR3 bases are TGTGCCAGCAGTAGACAGTACCAAGAGACCCAGTACTTC. It yields the protein CASSRQYQETQYF.

The chain is built from TRBV2 and TRBJ1-2; D may be TRBD1 (5 bases). The CDR3 is 13 amino acids. The germline V gene has CDR1 SNHLY and CDR2 FYNNEI. V lost 6 bases to trimming and J lost 1 base, with 9 bases between them. CDR3 nucleotide sequence: TGTGCCAGCAGGCCGGGGGTTAACTATGGCTACACCTTC. This codes for CASRPGVNYGYTF.

The chain has TRBV13 and TRBJ2-2; tentative D call: TRBD2 (5 bases). Germline loops: CDR1 PRHDT, CDR2 FYEKMQ (reference sequence). The V end was cut by 0 bases, the J end by 1 base, with 6 bases between. The CDR3 spans 15 residues. As DNA, the CDR3 is TGTGCCAGCAGCTTAGGCGGACTGAACACCGGGGAGCTGTTTTTT. Translated: CASSLGGLNTGELFF.

This clone turned up a few times. The J gene is TRBJ1-4, the V gene TRBV5-1; 7 bases are shared with TRBD1. With 8 bases clipped from V and 1 base from J, the junction kept 5 bases outside the gene matches. There are 14 residues in the CDR3. Germline V lookup: CDR1 SGHRS, CDR2 YFSETQ. CDR3 in amino acids: CASHTGETNEKLFF. CDR3 nucleotide sequence: TGCGCCAGTCATACAGGGGAAACTAATGAAAAACTGTTTTTT.

The V gene is TRBV11-3, the J gene TRBJ2-3, with D tentatively TRBD2 (6 bases). The CDR3 spans 16 residues. Trimming pared 2 bases from V and 2 bases from J, leaving 14 bases between. Germline V CDR1 and CDR2: SGHNT, YENEEA. CDR3 protein: CASSLRVRGITDTQYF. The CDR3 nucleotides read TGTGCCAGCAGCTTAAGGGTCCGCGGGATCACAGATACGCAGTATTTT.

This chain connects TRBV18 to TRBJ2-5, with a tentative D call TRBD2 (6 bases). There are 14 residues in the CDR3. The V end was cut by 6 bases, the J end by 3 bases, with 14 bases between. CDR1 and CDR2 from the germline V gene are KGHSH and LQKENI. The CDR3 spells CASSDTGVKETQYF. In DNA, the CDR3 is TGTGCCAGCTCGGATACGGGAGTCAAAGAGACCCAGTACTTC.

This sequence joins TRBV10-1 and TRBJ2-7; D is perhaps TRBD1 (5 bases). Germline V gene lookup returns CDR1 WNHNN and CDR2 SYGVQD (reference sequence). This CDR3 contains 13 residues. V lost 4 bases and J 3 bases, leaving 10 bases between the germline ends. The CDR3 DNA sequence: TGCGCCAGCAGTGGTTCAGGGATCTACGAGCAGTACTTC. This translates into CASSGSGIYEQYF.

The V and J genes are TRBV30 and TRBJ2-7; 7 nucleotides agree with TRBD2. The germline V gene has CDR1 GTSNPN and CDR2 SVGIG (reference sequence). J was trimmed by 0 bases and V by 2 bases; bases with no gene match: 10. The CDR3 consists of 16 residues. Written as DNA, the CDR3 is TGTGCCTGGAGTTCCCTAAGCGGGATCAACTCCTACGAGCAGTACTTC. Translation: CAWSSLSGINSYEQYF.

V is TRBV6-5 and J is TRBJ2-5; 13 bases are shared with TRBD2. Trimming cost V 5 bases and J 7 bases; bases outside gene matches: 1. Germline V gene sequence: CDR1 MNHEY, CDR2 SVGAGI. The CDR3 length is 13 residues. The DNA of the CDR3 is TGTGCCAGCAGTCGGACTAGCGGGGGGACCCAGTACTTC. Translated, it gives CASSRTSGGTQYF.

The chain joins TRBV5-6 to TRBJ1-4; TRBD1 is a possible D gene (5 bases). This CDR3 has 15 residues. Germline CDR1 SGHDT, CDR2 YYEEEE. Trimming cost V 1 base and J 0 bases, with 7 bases left between them. Written as DNA, the CDR3 is TGTGCCAGCAGCTTGTGGGGGGCAACTAATGAAAAACTGTTTTTT. It encodes CASSLWGATNEKLFF.

In the case of this clone: One end of the junction does not line up with germline, which may come from a read error. This sequence joins TRBV7-9 and TRBJ1-4; D is perhaps TRBD1 (6 bases). The germline V gene has CDR1 SEHNR and CDR2 FQNEAQ (reference sequence). This CDR3 is 15 amino acids long. The CDR3 sequence: CSSSLFWGQGEKLFF. CDR3 in DNA: TGTTCCAGCAGCTTATTTTGGGGGCAGGGAGAAAAACTGTTTTTT.

This chain uses TRBV7-9 with TRBJ2-5; D gene uncertain. Looked up from germline, CDR1 is SEHNR and CDR2 is FQNEAQ (reference sequence). Trimming left V 3 bases short and J 1 base short, with 12 bases between. CDR3 length: 15 amino acids. The CDR3 reads CASSLSAETQETQYF. DNA for the CDR3: TGTGCCAGCAGCTTGTCTGCGGAAACCCAAGAGACCCAGTACTTC.

In DNA, the CDR3 is TGTGCCAGCAGCTTAAGTCTAGCGGTCTACGAGCAGTACTTC. Translated: CASSLSLAVYEQYF. V usage is TRBV7-9 and J usage is TRBJ2-7; 7 bases line up with TRBD2. CDR1 is SEHNR, CDR2 FQNEAQ, per germline (reference sequence). V gave up 2 bases and J gave up 3 bases; unmatched junction bases: 4. This CDR3 spans 14 amino acids. The entire variable domain, with the rest obtained from reference TRBV7-9 and TRBJ2-7, is as follows: DTGVSQNPRHKITKRGQNVTFRCDPISEHNRLYWYRQTLGQGPEFLTYFQNEAQLEKSRLLSDRFSAERPKGSFSTLEIQRTEQGDSAMYLCASSLSLAVYEQYFGPGTRLTVT.

V usage is TRBV9 and J usage is TRBJ1-2; the D gene is possibly TRBD1 (6 bases). Germline CDR1 SGDLS, CDR2 YYNGEE. CDR3 length equals 14 residues. V was clipped by 4 bases and J by 2 bases, with 12 bases between them. CDR3 in amino acids: CASSSRGPNYGYTF. The DNA of the CDR3 is TGTGCCAGCAGCTCCAGGGGCCCAAACTATGGCTACACCTTC.

The J gene is TRBJ2-5, the V gene TRBV29-1, with D possibly matching TRBD2 (5 bases). TRBJ2-7 explains the end of the DNA better; the J call may be wrong. CDR3 length: 13 residues. Germline V gene lookup returns CDR1 SQVTM and CDR2 ANQGSEA. The CDR3 region is CSVVPISGYEQYF. In DNA, the CDR3 is TGCAGCGTGGTCCCCATCTCGGGGTACGAGCAGTACTTC.

The genes are TRBV29-1 and TRBJ1-2, with 8 bases identical to TRBD1. The CDR3 is made up of 14 amino acids. In germline, CDR1 is SQVTM, CDR2 ANQGSEA. V dropped 7 bases and J dropped 5; count of bases not matched to a gene: 12. The CDR3 DNA reads TGCAGCGCAGGGGGCGGGACAGGCCTGTATGGCTACACCTTC. Amino acid sequence: CSAGGGTGLYGYTF.

This clone was found a few times. The V and J genes are TRBV14 and TRBJ1-1; 9 nucleotides line up with TRBD1. The CDR3 runs to 15 residues. Germline V gene data show CDR1 as SGHDN and CDR2 as FVKESK. V gave up 3 bases and J gave up 1 base; unmatched junction bases: 3. Here the CDR3 reads CASSQRTGANTEAFF. The CDR3 nucleotides are TGTGCCAGCAGCCAGAGGACAGGGGCGAACACTGAAGCTTTCTTT.

This clone came up once. As DNA, the CDR3 is TGTGCCAGCAGTTCCGCGGGGCCGTTTGACAATGAGCAGTTCTTC. Encoded protein: CASSSAGPFDNEQFF. The chain has TRBV27 and TRBJ2-1, with D tentatively TRBD2 (6 bases). V gave up 4 bases and J gave up 5 bases, with 15 bases separating them. This CDR3 comprises 15 residues. The germline gives CDR1 MNHEY, CDR2 SMNVEV (reference sequence).

V and J are TRBV7-3 and TRBJ2-3; 9 bases agree with TRBD1. The J segment lost 2 bases and the V segment lost 3 bases, leaving 3 bases of the junction unmatched. The CDR3 is 15 amino acids. From germline, CDR1 is SGHTA and CDR2 FQGTGA. The CDR3 region is CASSFDRGATDTQYF. CDR3 DNA sequence: TGTGCCAGCAGCTTCGACAGGGGGGCCACAGATACGCAGTATTTT.

The genes are TRBV18 and TRBJ2-5; no clear D gene. CDR1 KGHSH and CDR2 LQKENI come from the germline V gene. This CDR3 region has 13 residues. The V gene lost 3 bases and the J gene lost 2 bases, with 7 bases spanning the gap. The CDR3 here is CASSPISQETQYF. The CDR3 DNA reads as TGTGCCAGCTCACCGATCAGTCAAGAGACCCAGTACTTC.

This chain links TRBV5-1 with TRBJ2-3; 7 nucleotides match TRBD1. CDR3 length equals 17 residues. The germline CDR1 and CDR2 sequences are SGHRS and YFSETQ. With 2 bases clipped from V and 2 bases from J, the junction kept 11 bases outside the gene matches. CDR3 protein: CASSLYRGPRSTDTQYF. Written as DNA, the CDR3 is TGCGCCAGCAGCTTATACAGGGGCCCACGCTCCACAGATACGCAGTATTTT.

The chain is built from TRBV2 and TRBJ2-1, with 9 bases identical to TRBD2. The CDR3 has 14 residues. With V trimmed by 7 bases and J by 6 bases, 7 bases remained unmatched. Looked up from germline, CDR1 is SNHLY and CDR2 is FYNNEI. This CDR3 reads CASKDSGGANEQFF. CDR3 nucleotides: TGTGCCAGCAAAGATAGCGGGGGAGCCAATGAGCAGTTCTTC.

This chain connects TRBV5-4 to TRBJ1-6; D gene ambiguous. The germline V gene has CDR1 SGHNT and CDR2 YYREEE (reference sequence). The CDR3 has 14 residues. Trimming removed 3 bases from V and 7 bases from J, with 11 bases in between. CDR3 in amino acids: CASSSGFNNSPLHF. The CDR3 bases are TGTGCCAGCAGCTCGGGGTTTAACAATTCACCCCTCCACTTT.